Below, 6 T cell receptor beta chains from the same sample are listed, as sequenced in a study of T-cell memory formation after mild COVID-19. A single record per CDR3 protein comes from TCRdb applying MiXCR to the 5' RACE reads. The profile shows just over 300,000 distinct CDR3 sequences, roughly 19% of them singletons. The specimen sequenced was PBMCs or a T cell subset sorted from them (not recorded which). The receptors come from a man between 18 and 29 years old who had mild COVID-19 (a few samples of this study predate the infection). Cell type and time point are not known.

This chain connects TRBV4-3 to TRBJ1-2, with D maybe TRBD1 (5 bases). The CDR3 sequence is 15 residues long. The germline gives CDR1 LGHNA, CDR2 YSLEER. Trimming took 0 bases from V and 8 from J, leaving 16 bases between them. In DNA form, the CDR3 reads TGCGCCAGCAGCCAAGAACCCAGGGCCCGAAGGGGCTACACCTTC. Translating gives CASSQEPRARRGYTF.

This clonotype was found a few times. The chain is built from TRBV6-2 or TRBV6-3 and TRBJ2-7; the D is unclear. Trimming removed 5 bases at V and 3 bases at J, with 14 bases between. Germline-derived CDR1 and CDR2 are MNHEY and SVGEGT. The CDR3 is 14 amino acids. CDR3 amino acids: CASSPQSGVYEQYV. The CDR3 DNA reads TGTGCCAGCAGTCCACAGAGTGGGGTCTACGAGCAGTACGTC.

The V gene is TRBV30, the J gene TRBJ2-7, with 8 nucleotides matching TRBD1. V was pared by 0 bases and J by 6 bases, with 1 base of the junction left unmatched. From germline, CDR1 is GTSNPN and CDR2 SVGIG (reference sequence). The CDR3 has 12 amino acids. The DNA for the CDR3 is TGTGCCTGGAGTGTGGGACAGGCCGAGCAGTACTTC. This encodes CAWSVGQAEQYF.

The V call is TRBV24-1, the J call TRBJ2-3, with D unresolved. The CDR3 has 13 amino acids. Germline-derived CDR1 and CDR2 are KGHDR and SFDVKD. V dropped 3 bases and J dropped 6 bases, with 9 bases sitting between them. The CDR3 nucleotides are TGTGCCACCAGTGATCCGGAATCGGATACGCAGTATTTT. Translated: CATSDPESDTQYF.

This clonotype has a handful of counts. V is TRBV5-1 and J is TRBJ2-1; TRBD1 aligns across 8 bases. The CDR3 loop spans 14 amino acids. V lost 4 bases, J lost 4 bases, and 4 bases stayed unmatched. Germline V CDR1 and CDR2: SGHRS, YFSETQ. This CDR3 reads CASSLDRAYNEQFF. Here the CDR3 DNA reads TGCGCCAGCAGCCTGGACAGGGCGTACAATGAGCAGTTCTTC.

The chain carries TRBV7-2 and TRBJ2-1, with D maybe TRBD2 (6 bases). The CDR3 spans 16 residues. V was clipped by 2 bases and J by 1 base, with 12 bases between them. From germline, CDR1 is SGHTA and CDR2 FQGNSA. The CDR3 DNA reads as TGTGCCAGCAGCTTAAGTAGCGGCCGATCCTACAATGAGCAGTTCTTC. Translating gives CASSLSSGRSYNEQFF.